Given below is one T cell receptor (beta chain) in context. Stated treatment: randomized to nivolumab then ipilimumab (arm A) or the reverse (arm B). This entry is derived from a study of sequential checkpoint blockade in melanoma. Study-level information: Arm A got nivolumab then ipilimumab; arm B the reverse, 1:1.

The table came from immunoSEQ multiplex PCR; TCRdb's copy has only in-frame clones and leaves some out. The sample has roughly 20,000 clones; 80% to 90% are singletons. The V gene lost 7 bases and the J gene lost 6 bases, with 13 bases spanning the gap. Per the germline V gene, CDR1 is SGHVS and CDR2 is FQNEAQ. The CDR3 runs to 13 residues. This sample comprised CD8+ T cells sorted from blood (inferred from file names), obtained from a patient given nivolumab and ipilimumab in sequence. The V and J genes are TRBV7-8 and TRBJ1-5; a weak D match, TRBD1 (6 bases). The sequence derives from a human donor with melanoma. The CDR3, as DNA: TGTGCCAGCACTCCTACAGGGTCTCAGCCCCAGCATTTT. Translating it yields CASTPTGSQPQHF.